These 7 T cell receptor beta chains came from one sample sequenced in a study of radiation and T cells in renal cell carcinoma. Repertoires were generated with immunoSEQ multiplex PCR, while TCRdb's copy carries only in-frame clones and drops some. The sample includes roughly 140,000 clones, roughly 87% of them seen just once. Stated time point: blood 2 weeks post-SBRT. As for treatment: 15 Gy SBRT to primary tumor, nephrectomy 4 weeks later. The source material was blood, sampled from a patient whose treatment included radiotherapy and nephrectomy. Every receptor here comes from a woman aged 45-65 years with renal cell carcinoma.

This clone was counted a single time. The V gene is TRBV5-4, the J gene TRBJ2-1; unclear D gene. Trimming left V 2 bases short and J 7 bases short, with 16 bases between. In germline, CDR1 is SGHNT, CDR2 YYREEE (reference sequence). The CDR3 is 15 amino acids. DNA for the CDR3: TGTGCCAGCAGCTTTCACGTCCGGACGAGGAATGAGCAGTTCTTC. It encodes CASSFHVRTRNEQFF.

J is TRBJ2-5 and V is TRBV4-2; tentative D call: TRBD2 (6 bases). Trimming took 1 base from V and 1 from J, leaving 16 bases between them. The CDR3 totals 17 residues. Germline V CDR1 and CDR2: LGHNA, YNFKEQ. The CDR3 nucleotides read TGTGCCAGCAGCCAAGTGACAACGCGGGGTTTCCAAGAGACCCAGTACTTC. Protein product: CASSQVTTRGFQETQYF.

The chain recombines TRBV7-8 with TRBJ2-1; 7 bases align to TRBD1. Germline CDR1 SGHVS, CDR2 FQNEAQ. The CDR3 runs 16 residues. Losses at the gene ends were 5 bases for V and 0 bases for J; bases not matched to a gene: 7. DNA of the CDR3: TGTGCCAGCAGCGAATCGGGACAGAGCTCCTACAATGAGCAGTTCTTC. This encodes CASSESGQSSYNEQFF.

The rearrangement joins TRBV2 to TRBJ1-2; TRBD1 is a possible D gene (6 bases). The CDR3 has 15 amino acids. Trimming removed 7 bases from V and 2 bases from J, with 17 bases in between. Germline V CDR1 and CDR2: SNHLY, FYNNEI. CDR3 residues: CASTSGGLTNYGYTF. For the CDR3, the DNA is TGTGCCAGCACCTCTGGGGGCTTAACCAACTATGGCTACACCTTC.

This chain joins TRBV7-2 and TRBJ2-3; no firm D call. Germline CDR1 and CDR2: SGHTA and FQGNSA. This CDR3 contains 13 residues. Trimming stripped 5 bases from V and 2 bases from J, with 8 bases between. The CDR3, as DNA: TGTGCCAGCAGCCCATGGGCCACAGATACGCAGTATTTT. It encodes CASSPWATDTQYF.

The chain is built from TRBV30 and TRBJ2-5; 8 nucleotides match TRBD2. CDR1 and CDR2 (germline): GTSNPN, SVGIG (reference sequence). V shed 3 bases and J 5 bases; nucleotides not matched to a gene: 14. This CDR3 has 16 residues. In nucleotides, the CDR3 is TGTGCCTGGAGCCTTCCCCGGGGGGGGGCTTATGAGACCCAGTACTTC. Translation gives CAWSLPRGGAYETQYF.

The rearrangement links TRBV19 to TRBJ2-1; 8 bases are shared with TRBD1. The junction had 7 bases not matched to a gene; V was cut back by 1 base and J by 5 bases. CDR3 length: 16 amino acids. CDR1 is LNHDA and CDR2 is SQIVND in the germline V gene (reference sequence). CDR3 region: CASSIVGQGADNEQFF. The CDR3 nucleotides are TGTGCCAGTAGTATAGTGGGTCAGGGGGCTGACAATGAGCAGTTCTTC.